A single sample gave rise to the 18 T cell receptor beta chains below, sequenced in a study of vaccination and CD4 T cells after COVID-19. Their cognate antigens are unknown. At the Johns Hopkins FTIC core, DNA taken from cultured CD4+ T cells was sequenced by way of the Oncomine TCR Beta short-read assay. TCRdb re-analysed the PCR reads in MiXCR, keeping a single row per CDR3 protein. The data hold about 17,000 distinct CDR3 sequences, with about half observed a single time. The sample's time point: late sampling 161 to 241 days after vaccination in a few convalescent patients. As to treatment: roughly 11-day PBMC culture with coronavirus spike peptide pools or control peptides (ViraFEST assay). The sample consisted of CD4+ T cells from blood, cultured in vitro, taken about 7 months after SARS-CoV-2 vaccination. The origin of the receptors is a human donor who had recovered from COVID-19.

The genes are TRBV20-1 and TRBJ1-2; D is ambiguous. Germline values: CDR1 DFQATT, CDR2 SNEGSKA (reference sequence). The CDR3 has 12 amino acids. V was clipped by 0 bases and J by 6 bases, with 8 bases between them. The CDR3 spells CSARERLDGYTF. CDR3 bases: TGCAGTGCTAGAGAGCGTTTGGATGGCTACACCTTC.

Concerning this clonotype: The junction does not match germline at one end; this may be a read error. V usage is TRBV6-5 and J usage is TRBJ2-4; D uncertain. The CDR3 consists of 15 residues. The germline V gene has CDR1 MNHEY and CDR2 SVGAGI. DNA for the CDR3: TGTGCCAGCAGTAACTCACCCAGCGCCCAAAACATTCAGTACTTC. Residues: CASSNSPSAQNIQYF.

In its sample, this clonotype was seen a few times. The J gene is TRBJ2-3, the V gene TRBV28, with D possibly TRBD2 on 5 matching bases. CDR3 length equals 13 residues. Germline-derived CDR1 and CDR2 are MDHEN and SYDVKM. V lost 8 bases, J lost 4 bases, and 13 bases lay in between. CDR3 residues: CASGLASPDTQYF. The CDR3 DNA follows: TGTGCCAGCGGGTTGGCTAGCCCAGATACGCAGTATTTT.

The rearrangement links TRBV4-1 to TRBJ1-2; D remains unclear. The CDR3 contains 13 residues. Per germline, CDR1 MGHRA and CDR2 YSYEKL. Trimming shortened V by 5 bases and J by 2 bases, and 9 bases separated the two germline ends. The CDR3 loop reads CASSGSGNYGYTF. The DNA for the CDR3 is TGCGCCAGCAGCGGGTCTGGGAACTATGGCTACACCTTC.

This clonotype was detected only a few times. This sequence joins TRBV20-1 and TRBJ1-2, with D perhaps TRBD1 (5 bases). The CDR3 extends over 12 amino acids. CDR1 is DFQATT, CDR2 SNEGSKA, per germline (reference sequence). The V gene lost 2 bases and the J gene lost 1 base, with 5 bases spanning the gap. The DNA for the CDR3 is TGCAGTGCTAGACAGGGTAACTATGGCTACACCTTC. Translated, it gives CSARQGNYGYTF.

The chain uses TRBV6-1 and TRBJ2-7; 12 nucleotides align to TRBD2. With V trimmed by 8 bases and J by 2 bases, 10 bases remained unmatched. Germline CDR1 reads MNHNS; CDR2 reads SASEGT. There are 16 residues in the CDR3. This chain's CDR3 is CASSWPASGGAYEQYF. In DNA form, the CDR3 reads TGTGCCAGCTCCTGGCCGGCTAGCGGGGGGGCCTACGAGCAGTACTTC.

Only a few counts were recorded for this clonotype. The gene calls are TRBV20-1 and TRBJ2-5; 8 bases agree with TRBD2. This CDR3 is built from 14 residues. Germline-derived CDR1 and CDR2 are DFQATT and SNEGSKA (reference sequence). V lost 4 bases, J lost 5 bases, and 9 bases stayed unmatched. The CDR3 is CSAKRGNQRETQYF. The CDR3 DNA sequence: TGCAGTGCTAAGCGGGGGAACCAACGGGAGACCCAGTACTTC.

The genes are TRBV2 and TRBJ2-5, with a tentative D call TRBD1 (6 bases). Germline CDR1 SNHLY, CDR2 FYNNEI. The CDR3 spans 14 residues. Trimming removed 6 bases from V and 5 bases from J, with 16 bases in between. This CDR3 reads CASRVTWGRETQYF. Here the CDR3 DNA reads TGTGCCAGCAGGGTCACATGGGGGCGTGAGACCCAGTACTTC.

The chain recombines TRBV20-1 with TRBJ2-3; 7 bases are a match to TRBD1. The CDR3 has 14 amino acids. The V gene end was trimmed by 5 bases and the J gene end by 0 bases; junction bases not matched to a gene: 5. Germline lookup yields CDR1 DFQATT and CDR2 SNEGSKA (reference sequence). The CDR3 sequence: CSAPQGPSTDTQYF. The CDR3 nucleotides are TGCAGTGCTCCACAGGGGCCTAGCACAGATACGCAGTATTTT.

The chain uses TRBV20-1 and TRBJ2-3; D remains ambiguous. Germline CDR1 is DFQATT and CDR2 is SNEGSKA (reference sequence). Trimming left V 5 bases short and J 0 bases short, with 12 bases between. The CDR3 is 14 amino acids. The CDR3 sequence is CSAFPFTSTDTQYF. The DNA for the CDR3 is TGCAGTGCTTTCCCCTTCACTAGCACAGATACGCAGTATTTT.

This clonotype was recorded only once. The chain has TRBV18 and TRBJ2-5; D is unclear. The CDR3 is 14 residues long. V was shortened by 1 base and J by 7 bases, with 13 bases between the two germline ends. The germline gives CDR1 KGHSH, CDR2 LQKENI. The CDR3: CASSPQTQLGTQYF. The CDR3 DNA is TGTGCCAGCTCACCACAGACCCAATTAGGGACCCAGTACTTC.

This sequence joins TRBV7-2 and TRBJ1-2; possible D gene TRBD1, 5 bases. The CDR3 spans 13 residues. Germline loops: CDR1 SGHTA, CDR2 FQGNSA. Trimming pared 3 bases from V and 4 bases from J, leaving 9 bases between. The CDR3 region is CASSFGGFYGYTF. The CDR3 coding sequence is TGTGCCAGCAGCTTTGGGGGTTTCTATGGCTACACCTTC. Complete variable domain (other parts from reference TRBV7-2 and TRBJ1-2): GAGVSQSPSNKVTEKGKDVELRCDPISGHTALYWYRQSLGQGLEFLIYFQGNSAPDKSGLPSDRFSAERTGGSVSTLTIQRTQQEDSAVYLCASSFGGFYGYTFGSGTRLTVV.

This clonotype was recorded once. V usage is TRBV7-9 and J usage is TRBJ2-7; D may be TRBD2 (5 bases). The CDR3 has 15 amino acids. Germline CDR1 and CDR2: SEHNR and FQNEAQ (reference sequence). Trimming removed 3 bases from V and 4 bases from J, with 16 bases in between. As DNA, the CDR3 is TGTGCCAGCAGCTTCAACAGCCGGAGCGGTTACGAGCAGTACTTC. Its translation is CASSFNSRSGYEQYF.

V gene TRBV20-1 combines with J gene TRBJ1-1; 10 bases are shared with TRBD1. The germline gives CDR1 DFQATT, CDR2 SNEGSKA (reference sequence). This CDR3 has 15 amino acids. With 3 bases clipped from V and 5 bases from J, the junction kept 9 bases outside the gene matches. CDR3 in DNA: TGCAGTGCTAGGCACCCGGGACAGGGGTGGACTGAAGCTTTCTTT. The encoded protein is CSARHPGQGWTEAFF.

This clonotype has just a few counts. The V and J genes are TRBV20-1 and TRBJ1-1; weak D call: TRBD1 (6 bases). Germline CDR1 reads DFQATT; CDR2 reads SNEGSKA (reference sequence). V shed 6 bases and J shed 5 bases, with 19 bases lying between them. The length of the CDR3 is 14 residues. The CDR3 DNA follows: TGCAGTGCCAACAACGGGGAGGGGGGGACTGAAGCTTTCTTT. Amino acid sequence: CSANNGEGGTEAFF.

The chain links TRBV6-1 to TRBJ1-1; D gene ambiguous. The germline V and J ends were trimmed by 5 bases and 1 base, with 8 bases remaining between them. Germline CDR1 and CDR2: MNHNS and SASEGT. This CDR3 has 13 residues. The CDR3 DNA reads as TGTGCCAGCAGTACAGTGAGGAACACTGAAGCTTTCTTT. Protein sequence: CASSTVRNTEAFF.

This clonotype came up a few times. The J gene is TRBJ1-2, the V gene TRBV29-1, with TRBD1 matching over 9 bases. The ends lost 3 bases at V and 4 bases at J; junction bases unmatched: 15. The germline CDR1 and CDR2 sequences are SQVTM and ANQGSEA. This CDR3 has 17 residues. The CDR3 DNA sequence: TGCAGCGTTGATCTAGGCTATCGGACAGGGGTTACCTATGGCTACACCTTC. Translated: CSVDLGYRTGVTYGYTF.

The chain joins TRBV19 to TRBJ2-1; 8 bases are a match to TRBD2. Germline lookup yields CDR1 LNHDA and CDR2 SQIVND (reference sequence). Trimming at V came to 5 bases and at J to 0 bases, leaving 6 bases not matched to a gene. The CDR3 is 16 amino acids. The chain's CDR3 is CASSALAGSSYNEQFF. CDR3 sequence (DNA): TGTGCCAGTAGTGCATTAGCGGGGAGCTCCTACAATGAGCAGTTCTTC.